A selection of T cell receptor beta chains follows, all from one sample in a study of early T cells in non-severe SARS-CoV-2 infection. TCRdb called the 5' RACE reads again in MiXCR, with one record for every CDR3 protein. In the table there are 30,000 to 40,000 distinct CDR3 sequences, about 4.5% of which are singletons. Input material: whole blood. The source of these receptors is an adult who was a healthcare worker with PCR-confirmed SARS-CoV-2 infection or an uninfected control (not recorded which). The CDR3 runs from the conserved cysteine through the conserved F or W. A D gene is named only where the DNA matches it firmly. Only some rows state a clone size, as once, few, many or a class for expanded clones.

D gene	J gene	V gene	clone size	CDR3 DNA	CDR3 protein
TRBD2	TRBJ2-1	TRBV20-1	many	TGCAGTGCTAGGGAGCGGGGGGCCTACAATGAGCAGTTCTTC	CSARERGAYNEQFF
TRBD2	TRBJ2-3	TRBV25-1	many	TGTGCCAGCAGTGAAAGTGCGGGGGGCACAGATACGCAGTATTTT	CASSESAGGTDTQYF
TRBD2	TRBJ2-5	TRBV7-9	many	TGTGCCAGCAGCCTTACTAGCGGAGAAGAGACCCAGTACTTC	CASSLTSGEETQYF
-	TRBJ2-7	TRBV7-9	many	TGTGCCAGCAGCTCAAGCTGGGGGCGCCAGGAGGGCGAGCAGTACTTC	CASSSSWGRQEGEQYF
-	TRBJ1-4	TRBV19	many	TGTGCCAGTTCCCGTTGGGAGTTTAATGAAAAACTGTTTTTT	CASSRWEFNEKLFF
-	TRBJ1-2	TRBV20-1	many	TGCAGTGCTAGAGACAGGGTTGAAGGCTACACCTTC	CSARDRVEGYTF
-	TRBJ1-2	TRBV27	few	TGTGCCAGCAGTTTAATCCCCGGGGAAGGCTACACCTTC	CASSLIPGEGYTF
TRBD2	TRBJ2-7	TRBV3-1	many	TGTGCCAGCAGCCAAGGGTCGGCTAGCGGGGGCTTTAGCTCCTACGAGCAGTACTTC	CASSQGSASGGFSSYEQYF
-	TRBJ2-1	TRBV7-9	-	TGTGCCAGCAGCTTATACGACAATGAGCAGTTCTTC	CASSLYDNEQFF
-	TRBJ1-3	TRBV10-3	few	TGTGCCATCAGTGCTAGTACCCCTGGAAACACCATATATTTT	CAISASTPGNTIYF
-	TRBJ2-1	TRBV11-2	many	TGTGCCAGCAGCCAGCGACCTAAGGGCAATGAGCAGTTCTTC	CASSQRPKGNEQFF
-	TRBJ1-5	TRBV30	many	TGTGCCTGGGGGGCCAATCAGCCCCAGCATTTT	CAWGANQPQHF
TRBD1	TRBJ2-1	TRBV3-1	-	TGTGCCAGCAGCTCAATACAGGGGATGAATGAGCAGTTCTTC	CASSSIQGMNEQFF
-	TRBJ1-1	TRBV7-8	few	TGTGCCAGCGGCCTCGGGGACACTGAAGCTTTCTTT	CASGLGDTEAFF
TRBD1	TRBJ1-1	TRBV14	many	TGTGCCAGCAGCCCGACTACCTCCGGGACAGGGGTAAGGAACACTGAAGCTTTCTTT	CASSPTTSGTGVRNTEAFF
-	TRBJ2-3	TRBV20-1	many	TGCAGTGCTAGGACTGGAGCGGGAGATACGCAGTATTTT	CSARTGAGDTQYF
-	TRBJ2-7	TRBV6-5	few	TGTGCCAGCAGTCGCTCCGGGACGAGCTCCTACGAGCAGTACTTC	CASSRSGTSSYEQYF
-	TRBJ2-7	TRBV7-9	-	TGTGCCAGCAGCCCCACCCTTGGGTACGAGCAGTACTTC	CASSPTLGYEQYF
-	TRBJ1-3	TRBV2	many	TGTGCCAGCAGGCCCTTACTAGGCTCTGGAAACACCATATATTTT	CASRPLLGSGNTIYF
TRBD2	TRBJ2-3	TRBV9	many	TGTGCCAGCAGCGTAGTTAGCGGGGGGGCCGATACGCAGTATTTT	CASSVVSGGADTQYF
TRBD2	TRBJ2-7	TRBV3-1	many	TGTGCCAGCAGCCAAGGTCTAGCGGGGACCTACGAGCAGTACTTC	CASSQGLAGTYEQYF
-	TRBJ1-3	TRBV20-1	many	TGCAGTGCCAGGGGCCAGACAACTCGCTTCTCTGGAAACACCATATATTTT	CSARGQTTRFSGNTIYF
-	TRBJ2-7	TRBV25-1	many	TGTGCCAGCAGCGCTGCGTTGGTCAGTAACTCCTACGAGCAGTACTTC	CASSAALVSNSYEQYF
TRBD2	TRBJ2-7	TRBV7-2	many	TGTGCCAGCAGCCGTAGAGCGGGGTCCTACGAGCAGTACTTC	CASSRRAGSYEQYF
TRBD2	TRBJ2-1	TRBV10-3	many	TGTGCCATCAGTTCCGCTAGCGGGGGTTCCTCCTACAATGAGCAGTTCTTC	CAISSASGGSSYNEQFF
-	TRBJ1-2	TRBV6-6	many	TGTGCCAGCAGTTACGGGAGCACCCTTAAGGGCTACACCTTC	CASSYGSTLKGYTF
-	TRBJ1-2	TRBV12-3/TRBV12-4	medium-sized	TGTGCCAGCAGTTTAGCGCTGCGTGGCTACACCTTC	CASSLALRGYTF
-	TRBJ2-1	TRBV20-1	few	TGCAGTGCCGCTATACCACTAGGGGAGCAGTTCTTC	CSAAIPLGEQFF